The 26 T cell receptor beta chains given below trace back to one sample, sequenced in a study of vaccination and CD4 T cells after COVID-19. Their antigen targets remain unknown. Sequence data for DNA of cultured CD4+ T cells were generated by the Oncomine TCR Beta short-read assay. TCRdb itself ran the PCR reads through MiXCR, one entry per CDR3 protein. Found here are around 12,000 distinct CDR3 sequences, roughly 70% of them singletons; the top ten hold approximately 11%. Treatment specified: approximately nine-day PBMC culture with coronavirus spike peptide pools or control peptides (ViraFEST assay). Sequencing was performed on CD4+ T cells from blood, cultured in vitro. Every receptor here comes from a human donor who had recovered from COVID-19.

The rearrangement uses TRBV2 and TRBJ1-2, with 7 bases fitting TRBD1. From germline, CDR1 is SNHLY and CDR2 FYNNEI. There are 16 residues in the CDR3. After removal of 6 bases from V and 6 bases from J, the junction contained 16 bases not matched to a gene. In DNA, the CDR3 is TGTGCCAGCAGAGAACCAGGGCCCCAGGGGGACCATGGCTACACCTTC. This encodes CASREPGPQGDHGYTF.

The gene calls are TRBV6-1 and TRBJ2-3; D unresolved. This CDR3 contains 13 residues. Germline V CDR1 and CDR2: MNHNS, SASEGT. The V end lost 7 bases, the J end lost 7 bases, and 15 bases lay between the germline ends. The CDR3 DNA is TGTGCCAGCACCCCTACGTCCTCGTATACGCAGTATTTT. This codes for CASTPTSSYTQYF.

The chain carries TRBV20-1 and TRBJ2-2; the D is unclear. Germline CDR1 and CDR2: DFQATT and SNEGSKA (reference sequence). This CDR3 is built from 14 residues. V was trimmed by 4 bases and J by 5 bases, leaving 14 bases between them. The DNA for the CDR3 is TGCAGTGCTAAGCAAGGGCCTGGGACCGGGGAGCTGTTTTTT. This encodes CSAKQGPGTGELFF.

V usage is TRBV20-1 and J usage is TRBJ2-1, with 8 bases that match TRBD2. V lost 4 bases, J lost 7 bases, and 9 bases stayed unmatched. The CDR3 is 14 amino acids. CDR1 is DFQATT and CDR2 is SNEGSKA in the germline V gene (reference sequence). In nucleotides, the CDR3 is TGCAGTGCTACACCCTCGGGACTAGTTAATGAGCAGTTCTTC. Its translation: CSATPSGLVNEQFF.

This clonotype was observed a few times. This chain connects TRBV6-9 to TRBJ2-5; D is perhaps TRBD1 (5 bases). Germline CDR1 MNHGY, CDR2 SVAAGI. Trimming took 10 bases from V and 5 from J, leaving 26 bases between them. The CDR3 sequence is 16 residues long. DNA for the CDR3: TGTGCCACCAAGTTGTCAGGAACATCATGGGGCGAGACCCAGTACTTC. Translating gives CATKLSGTSWGETQYF.

The V call is TRBV6-1, the J call TRBJ1-1; tentatively, D is TRBD1 (5 bases). Trimming shortened V by 7 bases and J by 1 base, and 16 bases separated the two germline ends. Germline loops: CDR1 MNHNS, CDR2 SASEGT. This CDR3 comprises 15 residues. This chain's CDR3 is CASTQGSSRNTEAFF. The CDR3 DNA follows: TGTGCCAGCACTCAGGGTTCGAGTAGGAACACTGAAGCTTTCTTT.

J is TRBJ1-2 and V is TRBV15; TRBD1 matches 7 bases. This CDR3 spans 15 amino acids. The junction had 9 bases not matched to a gene; V was cut back by 5 bases and J by 3 bases. From germline, CDR1 is LNHNV and CDR2 YYDKDF (reference sequence). CDR3 nucleotides: TGTGCCACCAGCCCCCGACAGGGCCTTCACTATGGCTACACCTTC. It specifies CATSPRQGLHYGYTF.

DNA of the CDR3: TGTGCCAGCAGCTTAGATCTGGGGAGTTCCAATTCACCCCTCCACTTT. As protein: CASSLDLGSSNSPLHF. The chain uses TRBV11-3 and TRBJ1-6; unclear D gene. V lost 0 bases and J lost 7, with 13 bases in between. Germline CDR1 SGHNT, CDR2 YENEEA. The CDR3 runs to 16 residues. Full variable domain (outside the CDR3, taken from reference TRBV11-3 and TRBJ1-6): EAGVVQSPRYKIIEKKQPVAFWCNPISGHNTLYWYLQNLGQGPELLIRYENEEAVDDSQLPKDRFSAERLKGVDSTLKIQPAELGDSAVYLCASSLDLGSSNSPLHFGNGTRLTVT.

This chain uses TRBV19 with TRBJ2-2; D is unresolved. Between the trimmed V and J ends, which lost 4 bases and 7 bases, there was a span of 16 bases. This CDR3 has 15 amino acids. CDR1 LNHDA and CDR2 SQIVND come from the germline V gene (reference sequence). CDR3: CASSTGEVTGGELFF. CDR3 DNA sequence: TGTGCCAGTAGTACAGGAGAGGTAACGGGCGGGGAGCTGTTTTTT.

V gene TRBV15 combines with J gene TRBJ2-1; D is unresolved. The germline V and J ends were trimmed by 8 bases and 7 bases, with 21 bases remaining between them. The CDR3 runs 15 residues. Germline V gene sequence: CDR1 LNHNV, CDR2 YYDKDF (reference sequence). This chain's CDR3 is CATSRFPRPENEQFF. CDR3 nucleotide sequence: TGTGCCACCTCACGGTTCCCACGGCCGGAGAATGAGCAGTTCTTC.

The chain employs TRBV9 and TRBJ2-1; no firm D call. Trimming cost V 4 bases and J 6 bases, with 11 bases left between them. Germline V gives CDR1 SGDLS, CDR2 YYNGEE. This CDR3 region has 13 residues. The CDR3 spells CASSPRMINEQFF. Here the CDR3 DNA reads TGTGCCAGCAGCCCCAGGATGATCAATGAGCAGTTCTTC.

This clonotype was counted between two and nine times. This sequence joins TRBV4-1 and TRBJ2-3; 8 bases are shared with TRBD1. V lost 1 base to trimming and J lost 0 bases; unmatched junction nucleotides: 12. The CDR3 extends over 19 amino acids. Germline-derived CDR1 and CDR2 are MGHRA and YSYEKL. CDR3 bases: TGCGCCAGCAGCCAAGCTGGGGTTCGACAGGGGATAAGCACAGATACGCAGTATTTT. Its translation is CASSQAGVRQGISTDTQYF.

This chain joins TRBV6-1 and TRBJ1-3; tentatively, D is TRBD1 (5 bases). Germline V gene sequence: CDR1 MNHNS, CDR2 SASEGT. This CDR3 spans 16 amino acids. Deletions cut 2 bases from V and 0 bases from J, with 11 bases between. As DNA, the CDR3 is TGTGCCAGCAGTGAATTTTCAGGGAGCTCTGGAAACACCATATATTTT. It encodes CASSEFSGSSGNTIYF.

This chain connects TRBV7-2 to TRBJ2-7; 10 nucleotides line up with TRBD1. Trimming removed 1 base from V and 8 bases from J; junction bases left unmatched: 5. CDR3 length: 14 amino acids. Germline V gives CDR1 SGHTA, CDR2 FQGNSA. CDR3 nucleotide sequence: TGTGCCAGCAGCTTAGGGGCGACAGGGGGCAAGCAGTACTTC. Its protein is CASSLGATGGKQYF.

This chain joins TRBV30 and TRBJ1-6, with TRBD1 as a possible D gene (5 bases). Germline lookup yields CDR1 GTSNPN and CDR2 SVGIG (reference sequence). This CDR3 spans 14 amino acids. V lost 4 bases, J lost 7 bases, and 14 bases lay in between. The CDR3 DNA is TGTGCCTGGAATCCTGGCAGGGAGAATTCACCCCTCCACTTT. It is translated as CAWNPGRENSPLHF. Using reference TRBV30 and TRBJ1-6 for the parts outside the CDR3, the full variable domain is SQTIHQWPATLVQPVGSPLSLECTVEGTSNPNLYWYRQAAGRGLQLLFYSVGIGQISSEVPQNLSASRPQDRQFILSSKKLLLSDSGFYLCAWNPGRENSPLHFGNGTRLTVT.

This chain links TRBV12-3 or TRBV12-4 with TRBJ2-7; 8 positions agree with TRBD2. V was clipped by 6 bases and J by 6 bases; unmatched bases: 13. The CDR3 contains 15 residues. The CDR3 region is CASSLRGTSRVEQYF. Written as DNA, the CDR3 is TGTGCCAGCAGCCTAAGGGGGACTAGTCGGGTCGAGCAGTACTTC.

By its share, this clonotype is hyperexpanded (1% or more). The rearrangement joins TRBV21-1 to TRBJ2-7; the table's D call, TRBD1, was not checked against the DNA. TRBV21-1 is assigned pseudogene status. The CDR3 spans 15 residues. This chain's CDR3 is CASSTRQGCFHEQYF. The CDR3 DNA follows: TGTGCCAGCAGCACACGACAGGGTTGTTTCCACGAGCAGTACTTC.

V gene TRBV7-2 combines with J gene TRBJ2-3; TRBD2 aligns across 15 bases. The CDR3 runs 21 residues. Germline V gene sequence: CDR1 SGHTA, CDR2 FQGNSA. The V gene end was trimmed by 3 bases and the J gene end by 7 bases; junction bases not matched to a gene: 20. The CDR3 DNA sequence: TGTGCCAGCAGCTTGGTCTTTATTCGGGGGTTGGGGACTAGCGGGAGGAATACGCAGTATTTT. Protein product: CASSLVFIRGLGTSGRNTQYF.

Written as DNA, the CDR3 is TGTGCCAGCAGCTTACCCAGGGGAGATAACACTGAAGCTTTCTTT. Translating gives CASSLPRGDNTEAFF. The J gene is TRBJ1-1, the V gene TRBV7-9; D is possibly TRBD1 (6 bases). Germline V CDR1 and CDR2: SEHNR, FQNEAQ (reference sequence). V was shortened by 2 bases and J by 2 bases, with 12 bases between the two germline ends. The CDR3 extends over 15 amino acids.

The chain has TRBV7-2 and TRBJ1-1; the D is unclear. The CDR3 length is 15 residues. Germline CDR1 and CDR2: SGHTA and FQGNSA. V gave up 6 bases and J gave up 1 base, with 15 bases separating them. The chain's CDR3 is CASSPESRRNTEAFF. For the CDR3, the DNA is TGTGCCAGCAGTCCGGAAAGCAGGCGGAACACTGAAGCTTTCTTT.

The chain recombines TRBV20-1 with TRBJ1-2; no definite D call. Germline V gene data show CDR1 as DFQATT and CDR2 as SNEGSKA (reference sequence). This CDR3 has 15 amino acids. V was shortened by 5 bases and J by 2 bases, with 18 bases between the two germline ends. CDR3: CSADNRVLINYGYTF. DNA of the CDR3: TGCAGTGCTGACAACCGGGTTCTTATAAACTATGGCTACACCTTC.

The rearrangement joins TRBV24-1 to TRBJ2-3; 13 bases fit TRBD2. The CDR3 runs 16 residues. CDR1 is KGHDR and CDR2 is SFDVKD in the germline V gene. Trimming took 5 bases from V and 1 from J; bases not matched to a gene: 2. The CDR3: CATSVGTSGGTDTQYF. The CDR3 coding sequence is TGTGCCACCAGTGTTGGGACTAGCGGGGGCACAGATACGCAGTATTTT.

Comments on this clonotype: A single base separates this from a much larger clone, so it may be a read error. V usage is TRBV30 and J usage is TRBJ1-5, with D hard to call. This CDR3 region has 13 residues. Germline CDR1 GTSNPN, CDR2 SVGIG (reference sequence). V was shortened by 5 bases and J by 9 bases, with 17 bases between the two germline ends. The CDR3 is CAWATRRQSPQHF. The DNA of the CDR3 is TGTGCCTGGGCCACCAGGAGGCAATCGCCCCAGCATTTT.

The chain couples TRBV6-4 to TRBJ1-1; TRBD1 matches at 10 bases. The germline CDR1 and CDR2 sequences are MRHNA and SNTAGT. Trimming cost V 3 bases and J 6 bases; bases outside gene matches: 4. The CDR3 loop spans 14 amino acids. The CDR3 DNA is TGTGCCAGCAGTGAGACAGGGGGCGCTTCTGAAGCTTTCTTT. Protein product: CASSETGGASEAFF.

DNA for the CDR3: TGTGCCAGCAGCCCTTTTCGAGCTGCGAAAATTGGCAATCAGCCCCAGCATTTT. Its translation: CASSPFRAAKIGNQPQHF. This chain links TRBV7-8 with TRBJ1-5; D remains ambiguous. This CDR3 comprises 18 residues. Trimming took off 5 bases at V and 2 bases at J, with 22 bases between the two ends. Germline assignment: CDR1 SGHVS and CDR2 FQNEAQ.

This chain uses TRBV15 with TRBJ1-5; D call uncertain. Trimming took 0 bases from V and 1 from J, leaving 10 bases between them. Germline CDR1 reads LNHNV; CDR2 reads YYDKDF (reference sequence). The CDR3 consists of 16 residues. The CDR3 nucleotides are TGTGCCACCAGCAGAGACCGTAGCACAAGCAATCAGCCCCAGCATTTT. Translation gives CATSRDRSTSNQPQHF.